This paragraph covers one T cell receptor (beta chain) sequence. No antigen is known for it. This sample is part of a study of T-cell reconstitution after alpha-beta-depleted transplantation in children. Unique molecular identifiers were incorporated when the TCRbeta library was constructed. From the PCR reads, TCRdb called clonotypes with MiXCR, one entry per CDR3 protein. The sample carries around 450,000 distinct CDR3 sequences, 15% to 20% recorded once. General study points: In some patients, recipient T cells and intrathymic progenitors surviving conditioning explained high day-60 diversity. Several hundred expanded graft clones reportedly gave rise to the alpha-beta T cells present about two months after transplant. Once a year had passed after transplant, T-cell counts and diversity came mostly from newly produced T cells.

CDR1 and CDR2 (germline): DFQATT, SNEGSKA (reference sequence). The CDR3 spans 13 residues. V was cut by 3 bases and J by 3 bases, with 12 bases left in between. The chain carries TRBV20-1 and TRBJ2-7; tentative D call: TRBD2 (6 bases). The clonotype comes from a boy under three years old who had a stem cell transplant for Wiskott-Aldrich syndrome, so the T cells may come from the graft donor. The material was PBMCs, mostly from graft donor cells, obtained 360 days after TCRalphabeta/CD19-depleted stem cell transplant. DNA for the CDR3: TGCAGTGCTAGGGGGCAGGGACTCTACGAGCAGTACTTC. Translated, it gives CSARGQGLYEQYF.